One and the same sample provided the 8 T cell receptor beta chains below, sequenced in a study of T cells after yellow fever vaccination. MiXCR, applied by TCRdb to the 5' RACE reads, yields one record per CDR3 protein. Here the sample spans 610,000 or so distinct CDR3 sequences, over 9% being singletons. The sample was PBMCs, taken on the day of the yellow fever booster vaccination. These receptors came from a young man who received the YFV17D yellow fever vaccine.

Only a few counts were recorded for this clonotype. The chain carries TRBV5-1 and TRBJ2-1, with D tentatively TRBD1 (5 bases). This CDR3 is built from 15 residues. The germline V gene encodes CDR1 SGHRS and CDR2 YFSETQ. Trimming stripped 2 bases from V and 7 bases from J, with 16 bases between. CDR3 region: CASSLLLSGPNEQFF. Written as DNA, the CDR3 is TGCGCCAGCAGCTTACTACTTTCAGGGCCAAATGAGCAGTTCTTC.

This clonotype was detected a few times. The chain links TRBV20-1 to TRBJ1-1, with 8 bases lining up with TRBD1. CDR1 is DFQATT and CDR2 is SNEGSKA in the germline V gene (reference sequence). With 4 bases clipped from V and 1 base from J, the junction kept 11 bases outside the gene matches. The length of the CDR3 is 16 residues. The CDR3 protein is CSAKPTGGAWNTEAFF. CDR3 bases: TGCAGTGCTAAGCCAACAGGGGGTGCGTGGAACACTGAAGCTTTCTTT.

The CDR3 region is CASSYGQGKWETQYF. DNA for the CDR3: TGCGCCAGCAGTTACGGACAGGGGAAGTGGGAGACCCAGTACTTC. V is TRBV4-1 and J is TRBJ2-5, with TRBD1 matching over 9 bases. The germline CDR1 and CDR2 sequences are MGHRA and YSYEKL. J gave up 5 bases and V 6 bases, and 10 bases lay outside the gene matches. The CDR3 loop spans 15 amino acids.

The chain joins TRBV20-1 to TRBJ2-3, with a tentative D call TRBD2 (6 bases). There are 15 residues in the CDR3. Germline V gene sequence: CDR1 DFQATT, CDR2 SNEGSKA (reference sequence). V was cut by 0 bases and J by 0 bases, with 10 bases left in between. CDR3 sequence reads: CSARDNRESTDTQYF. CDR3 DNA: TGCAGTGCTAGAGATAATCGGGAGAGCACAGATACGCAGTATTTT.

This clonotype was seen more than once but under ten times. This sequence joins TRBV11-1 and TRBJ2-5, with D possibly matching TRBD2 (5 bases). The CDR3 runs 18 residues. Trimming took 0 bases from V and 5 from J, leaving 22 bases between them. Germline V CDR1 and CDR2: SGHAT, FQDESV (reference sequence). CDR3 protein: CASSLATGFSVFLETQYF. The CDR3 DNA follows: TGTGCCAGCAGCTTAGCTACGGGGTTTTCGGTGTTTTTGGAGACCCAGTACTTC.

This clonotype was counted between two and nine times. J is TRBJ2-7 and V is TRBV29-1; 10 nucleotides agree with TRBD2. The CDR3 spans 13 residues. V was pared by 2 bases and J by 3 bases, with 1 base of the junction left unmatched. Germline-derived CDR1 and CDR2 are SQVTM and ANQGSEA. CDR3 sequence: CSVEIAGGYEQYF. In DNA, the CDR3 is TGCAGCGTTGAAATAGCGGGGGGCTACGAGCAGTACTTC.

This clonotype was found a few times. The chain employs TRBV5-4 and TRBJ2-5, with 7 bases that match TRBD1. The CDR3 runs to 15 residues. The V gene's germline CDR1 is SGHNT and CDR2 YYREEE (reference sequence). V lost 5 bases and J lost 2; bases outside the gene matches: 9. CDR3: CASSDGTASQETQYF. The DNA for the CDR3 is TGTGCCAGCAGTGACGGGACAGCGAGTCAAGAGACCCAGTACTTC.

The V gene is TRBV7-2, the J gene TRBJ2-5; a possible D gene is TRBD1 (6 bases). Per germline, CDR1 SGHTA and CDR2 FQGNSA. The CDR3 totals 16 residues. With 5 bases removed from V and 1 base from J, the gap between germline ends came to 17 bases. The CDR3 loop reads CASSPSFADSQETQYF. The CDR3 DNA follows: TGTGCCAGCAGCCCCTCTTTCGCGGACAGCCAAGAGACCCAGTACTTC.